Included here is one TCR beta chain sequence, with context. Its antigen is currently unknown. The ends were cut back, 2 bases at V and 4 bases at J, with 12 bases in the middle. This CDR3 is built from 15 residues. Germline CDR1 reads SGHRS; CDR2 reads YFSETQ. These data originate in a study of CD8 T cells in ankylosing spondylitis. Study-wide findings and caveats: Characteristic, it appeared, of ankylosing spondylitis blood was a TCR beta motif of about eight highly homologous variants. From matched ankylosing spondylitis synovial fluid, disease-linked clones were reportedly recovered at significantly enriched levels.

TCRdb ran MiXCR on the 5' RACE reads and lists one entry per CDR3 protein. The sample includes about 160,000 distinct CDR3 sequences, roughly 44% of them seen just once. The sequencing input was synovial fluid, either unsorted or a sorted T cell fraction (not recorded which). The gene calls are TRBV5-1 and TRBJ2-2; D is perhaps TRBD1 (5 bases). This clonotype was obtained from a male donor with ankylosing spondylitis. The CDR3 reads CASSFRRVSTGELFF. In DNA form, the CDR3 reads TGCGCCAGCAGCTTCCGCAGGGTCAGCACCGGGGAGCTGTTTTTT.